The entry below describes one T cell receptor (beta chain). What it binds is not known. The CDR3 is made up of 13 amino acids. The V end was cut by 2 bases, the J end by 4 bases, with 8 bases between. The sample comes from a study of T cell responses to AZD1222 COVID-19 vaccine. The wider study: Analysis merged second doses at about 4 or about 12 weeks.

Data came from immunoSEQ multiplex PCR; TCRdb stores just in-frame clones and leaves some out. The sample shows about 92,000 clones, approximately 91% of them seen only once. The study's findings and limits: Spike-specific TCR depth and breadth grew after two AZD1222 doses. White British donors predominated, females outnumbered males, and clonal diversity was possibly underestimated. Vaccine-related CD4 TCRs covered spike, predominating at 160-218 and 743-854.

This sequence was found in an adult in good health. The sequencing here drew on peripheral blood, taken on day 0 of AZD1222 vaccination. V is TRBV12-3 or TRBV12-4 and J is TRBJ1-1, with a tentative D call TRBD1 (6 bases). CDR3 DNA sequence: TGTGCCAGCAGTTTACAGGGGCCCACTGAAGCTTTCTTT. Residues: CASSLQGPTEAFF.